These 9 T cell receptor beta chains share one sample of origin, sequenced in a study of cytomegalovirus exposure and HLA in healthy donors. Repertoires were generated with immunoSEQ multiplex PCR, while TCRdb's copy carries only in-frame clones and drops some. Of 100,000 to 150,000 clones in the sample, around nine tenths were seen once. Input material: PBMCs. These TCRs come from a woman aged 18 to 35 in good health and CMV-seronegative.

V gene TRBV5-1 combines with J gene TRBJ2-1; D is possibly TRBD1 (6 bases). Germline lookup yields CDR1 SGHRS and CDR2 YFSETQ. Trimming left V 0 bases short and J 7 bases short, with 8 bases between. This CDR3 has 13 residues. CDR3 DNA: TGCGCCAGCAGCTTGGGGACAGCAAATGAGCAGTTCTTC. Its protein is CASSLGTANEQFF.

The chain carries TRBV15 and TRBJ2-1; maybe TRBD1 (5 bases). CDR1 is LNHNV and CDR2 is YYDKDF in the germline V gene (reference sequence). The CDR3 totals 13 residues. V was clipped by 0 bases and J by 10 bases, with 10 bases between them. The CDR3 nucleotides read TGTGCCACCAGCAGAGACAGGGTAGGCGAGCAGTTCTTC. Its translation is CATSRDRVGEQFF.

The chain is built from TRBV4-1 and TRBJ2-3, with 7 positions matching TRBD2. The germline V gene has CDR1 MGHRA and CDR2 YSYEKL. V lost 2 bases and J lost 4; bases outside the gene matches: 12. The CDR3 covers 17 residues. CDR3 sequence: CASSQLPFGRFSDTQYF. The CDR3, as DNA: TGCGCCAGCAGCCAACTCCCGTTCGGGAGGTTCTCAGATACGCAGTATTTT.

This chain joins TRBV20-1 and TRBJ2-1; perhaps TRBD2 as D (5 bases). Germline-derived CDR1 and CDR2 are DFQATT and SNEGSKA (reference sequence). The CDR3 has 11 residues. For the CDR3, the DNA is TGCAGCGCTGGGAGTTACAATGAGCAGTTCTTC. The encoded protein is CSAGSYNEQFF.

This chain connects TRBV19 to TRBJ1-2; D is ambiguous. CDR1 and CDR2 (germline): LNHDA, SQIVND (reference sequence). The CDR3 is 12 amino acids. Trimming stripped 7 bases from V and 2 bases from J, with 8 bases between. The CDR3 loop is CASTNSNYGYTF. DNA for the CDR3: TGTGCCAGTACTAATTCCAACTATGGCTACACCTTC.

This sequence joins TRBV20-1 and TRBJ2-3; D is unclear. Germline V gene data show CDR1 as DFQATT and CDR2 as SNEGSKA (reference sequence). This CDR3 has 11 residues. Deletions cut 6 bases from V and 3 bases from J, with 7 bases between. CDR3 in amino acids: CSAELTDTQYF. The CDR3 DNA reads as TGCAGTGCGGAGTTAACAGATACGCAGTATTTT.

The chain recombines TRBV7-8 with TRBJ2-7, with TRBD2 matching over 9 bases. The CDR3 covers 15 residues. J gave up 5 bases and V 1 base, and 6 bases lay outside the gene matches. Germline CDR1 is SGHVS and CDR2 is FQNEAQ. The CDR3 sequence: CASSLEVAGVHEQYF. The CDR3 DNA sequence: TGTGCCAGCAGCTTAGAGGTAGCGGGAGTACACGAGCAGTACTTC.

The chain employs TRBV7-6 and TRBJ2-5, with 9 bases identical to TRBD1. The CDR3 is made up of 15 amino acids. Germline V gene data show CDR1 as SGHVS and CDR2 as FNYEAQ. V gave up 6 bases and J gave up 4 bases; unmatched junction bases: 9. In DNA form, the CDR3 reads TGTGCCAGCAGTCAAGGACAGGGGTATTCAGAGACCCAGTACTTC. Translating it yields CASSQGQGYSETQYF. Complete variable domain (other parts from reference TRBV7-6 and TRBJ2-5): GAGVSQSPRYKVTKRGQDVALRCDPISGHVSLYWYRQALGQGPEFLTYFNYEAQQDKSGLPNDRFSAERPEGSISTLTIQRTEQRDSAMYRCASSQGQGYSETQYFGPGTRLLVL.

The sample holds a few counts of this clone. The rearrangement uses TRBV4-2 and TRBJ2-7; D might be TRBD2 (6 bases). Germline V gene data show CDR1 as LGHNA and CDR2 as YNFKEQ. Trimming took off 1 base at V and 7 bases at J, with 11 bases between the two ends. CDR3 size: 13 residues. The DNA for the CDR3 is TGTGCCAGCAGCCAAGGGTGGGGGGAAGAGCAGTACTTC. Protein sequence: CASSQGWGEEQYF.